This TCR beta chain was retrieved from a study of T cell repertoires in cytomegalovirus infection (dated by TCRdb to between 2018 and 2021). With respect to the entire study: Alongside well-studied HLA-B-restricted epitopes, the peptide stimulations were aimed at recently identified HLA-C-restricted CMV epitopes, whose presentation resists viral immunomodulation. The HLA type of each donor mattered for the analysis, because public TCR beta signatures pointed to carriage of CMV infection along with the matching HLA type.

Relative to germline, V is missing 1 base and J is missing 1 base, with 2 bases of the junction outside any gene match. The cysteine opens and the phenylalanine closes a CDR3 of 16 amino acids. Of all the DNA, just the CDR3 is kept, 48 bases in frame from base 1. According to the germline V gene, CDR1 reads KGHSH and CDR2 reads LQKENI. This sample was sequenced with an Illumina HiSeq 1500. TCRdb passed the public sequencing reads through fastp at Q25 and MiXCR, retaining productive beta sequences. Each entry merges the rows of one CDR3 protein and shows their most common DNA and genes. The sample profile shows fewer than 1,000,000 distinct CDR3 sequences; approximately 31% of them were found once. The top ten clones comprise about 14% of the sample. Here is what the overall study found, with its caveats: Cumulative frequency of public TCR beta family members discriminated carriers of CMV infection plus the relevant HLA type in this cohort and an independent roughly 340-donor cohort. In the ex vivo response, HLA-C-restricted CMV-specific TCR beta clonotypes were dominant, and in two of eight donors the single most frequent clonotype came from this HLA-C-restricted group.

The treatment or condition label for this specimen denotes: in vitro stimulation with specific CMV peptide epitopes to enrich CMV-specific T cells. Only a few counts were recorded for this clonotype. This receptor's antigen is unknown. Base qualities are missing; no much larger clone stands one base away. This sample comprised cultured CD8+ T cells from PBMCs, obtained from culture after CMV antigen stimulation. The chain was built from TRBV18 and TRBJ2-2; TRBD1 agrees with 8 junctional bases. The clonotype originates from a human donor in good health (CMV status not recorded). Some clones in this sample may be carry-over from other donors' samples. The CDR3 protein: CASSPRDRMNTGELFF. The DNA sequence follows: TGTGCCAGCTCACCACGGGACAGGATGAACACCGGGGAGCTGTTTTTT.